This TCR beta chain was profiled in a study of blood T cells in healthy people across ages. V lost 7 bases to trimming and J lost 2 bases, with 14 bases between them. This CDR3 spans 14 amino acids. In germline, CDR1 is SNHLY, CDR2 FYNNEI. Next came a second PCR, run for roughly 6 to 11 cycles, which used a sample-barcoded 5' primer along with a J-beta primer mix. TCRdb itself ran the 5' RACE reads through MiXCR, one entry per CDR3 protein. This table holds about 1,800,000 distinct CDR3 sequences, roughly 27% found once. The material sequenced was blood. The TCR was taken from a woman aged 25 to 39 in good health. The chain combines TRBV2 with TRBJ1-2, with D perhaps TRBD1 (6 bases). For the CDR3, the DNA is TGTGCCAGCACTTCAGGACAGAGAAACTATGGCTACACCTTC. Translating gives CASTSGQRNYGYTF.